These 11 T cell receptor beta chains came from one sample sequenced in a study of radiotherapy plus CTLA-4 blockade in lung cancer. Method: immunoSEQ multiplex PCR; TCRdb's copy keeps in-frame clones and lacks some. Among over 80,000 clones listed, roughly 85% were seen once. Sequenced material: peripheral blood, taken from a patient treated with radiotherapy plus ipilimumab. The receptors shown here come from a human donor with non-small cell lung cancer who had stable disease on radiotherapy plus ipilimumab.

This clone was seen once. The genes are TRBV19 and TRBJ1-3; D ambiguous. The length of the CDR3 is 13 residues. Germline CDR1 reads LNHDA; CDR2 reads SQIVND (reference sequence). Trimming shortened V by 9 bases and J by 0 bases, and 9 bases separated the two germline ends. CDR3 bases: TGTGCCAGCCCAGACTTCTCTGGAAACACCATATATTTT. Translating gives CASPDFSGNTIYF.

The rearrangement joins TRBV18 to TRBJ1-5, with D possibly being TRBD1 (6 bases). The CDR3 sequence is 13 residues long. V was cut by 3 bases and J by 4 bases, with 7 bases left in between. Germline V lookup: CDR1 KGHSH, CDR2 LQKENI. CDR3: CASSPTGNQPQHF. CDR3 bases: TGTGCCAGCTCACCTACAGGGAATCAGCCCCAGCATTTT.

The rearrangement joins TRBV5-4 to TRBJ2-3; 14 bases are a match to TRBD2. J lost 6 bases, V lost 4 bases, and 7 bases had no gene match. CDR3 length: 16 residues. Germline loops: CDR1 SGHNT, CDR2 YYREEE (reference sequence). The CDR3 DNA sequence: TGTGCCAGCAGCGCGGGACTAGCGGGAGTTAGGGATACGCAGTATTTT. Protein sequence: CASSAGLAGVRDTQYF.

The V and J genes are TRBV7-8 and TRBJ2-1, with TRBD1 matching over 9 bases. Germline trimming cut 5 bases from V and 4 bases from J; bases unmatched to any gene: 9. The CDR3 runs to 16 residues. From germline, CDR1 is SGHVS and CDR2 FQNEAQ. The CDR3 DNA reads TGTGCCAGCAGCCATCCGGGACAGGGACCATACAATGAGCAGTTCTTC. It is translated as CASSHPGQGPYNEQFF.

In its sample, this clone was seen once. This chain uses TRBV6-1 with TRBJ2-3; D is unclear. V was shortened by 1 base and J by 2 bases, with 7 bases between the two germline ends. The CDR3 spans 14 residues. Germline CDR1 and CDR2: MNHNS and SASEGT. The CDR3 is CASSEDRLTDTQYF. Here the CDR3 DNA reads TGTGCCAGCAGTGAAGACCGTCTCACAGATACGCAGTATTTT.

This clone was observed a few times. V is TRBV13 and J is TRBJ1-4, with 7 bases lining up with TRBD1. The V gene end was trimmed by 5 bases and the J gene end by 6 bases; junction bases not matched to a gene: 6. This CDR3 has 14 amino acids. Germline CDR1 and CDR2: PRHDT and FYEKMQ (reference sequence). CDR3 nucleotides: TGTGCCAGCAGCCGGACAGGACTGCATGAAAAACTGTTTTTT. Encoded protein: CASSRTGLHEKLFF.

This chain links TRBV6-6 with TRBJ2-7; D is possibly TRBD2 (6 bases). V was clipped by 6 bases and J by 6 bases, with 18 bases between them. Germline V lookup: CDR1 MNHNY, CDR2 SVGAGI (reference sequence). This CDR3 contains 14 residues. The CDR3 DNA sequence: TGTGCCAGCAGACCCCTGGGGGGACCTTCCGAGCAGTACTTC. Its protein is CASRPLGGPSEQYF.

The chain employs TRBV6-1 and TRBJ2-7; D not resolved. There are 11 residues in the CDR3. Between the trimmed V and J ends, which lost 5 bases and 6 bases, there was a span of 8 bases. Per the germline V gene, CDR1 is MNHNS and CDR2 is SASEGT. CDR3 protein: CASSRAIEQYF. The CDR3 region has the DNA TGTGCCAGCAGTAGGGCGATCGAGCAGTACTTC.

The J gene is TRBJ2-4, the V gene TRBV11-2; 9 bases match TRBD2. The germline gives CDR1 SGHAT, CDR2 FQNNGV. This CDR3 region has 14 residues. V lost 5 bases, J lost 6 bases, and 5 bases stayed unmatched. In DNA, the CDR3 is TGTGCCAGCAGCCGTCTAGCGGGGTCAAACATTCAGTACTTC. Its protein product is CASSRLAGSNIQYF.

This chain connects TRBV28 to TRBJ1-2; TRBD1 aligns across 9 bases. V trimming: 10 bases; J trimming: 7 bases; junction bases outside the gene matches: 7. CDR1 is MDHEN, CDR2 SYDVKM, per germline. The CDR3 length is 12 residues. The CDR3, as DNA: TGTGCCAATTGGGACAGGGTGGGTGGCTACACCTTC. It specifies CANWDRVGGYTF.

This chain links TRBV11-3 with TRBJ2-1; D is perhaps TRBD2 (5 bases). The V end lost 2 bases, the J end lost 6 bases, and 11 bases lay between the germline ends. The CDR3 extends over 14 amino acids. Germline V gives CDR1 SGHNT, CDR2 YENEEA. In DNA form, the CDR3 reads TGTGCCAGCAGCTTATCCGGGATGGGCAATGAGCAGTTCTTC. Protein: CASSLSGMGNEQFF. Full variable domain (rest looked up from reference TRBV11-3 and TRBJ2-1): EAGVVQSPRYKIIEKKQPVAFWCNPISGHNTLYWYLQNLGQGPELLIRYENEEAVDDSQLPKDRFSAERLKGVDSTLKIQPAELGDSAVYLCASSLSGMGNEQFFGPGTRLTVL.